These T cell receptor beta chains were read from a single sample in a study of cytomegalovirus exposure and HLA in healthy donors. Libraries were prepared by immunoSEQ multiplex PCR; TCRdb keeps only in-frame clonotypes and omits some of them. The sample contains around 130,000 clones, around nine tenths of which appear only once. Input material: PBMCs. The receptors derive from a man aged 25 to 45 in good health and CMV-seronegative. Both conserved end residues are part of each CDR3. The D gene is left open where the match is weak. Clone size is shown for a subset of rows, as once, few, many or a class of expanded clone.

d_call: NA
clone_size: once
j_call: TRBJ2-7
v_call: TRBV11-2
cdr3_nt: TGTGCCAGCAGCTGGGCCGGGACAAGGCAGCAGTACTTC
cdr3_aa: CASSWAGTRQQYF

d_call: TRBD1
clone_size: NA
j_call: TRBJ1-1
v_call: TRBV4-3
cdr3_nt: TGCGCCAGCAGCCAGTGGACAGGGGGTGAAGCTTTCTTT
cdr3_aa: CASSQWTGGEAFF

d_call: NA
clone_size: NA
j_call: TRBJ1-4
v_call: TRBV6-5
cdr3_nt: TGTGCCAGCAGTTCGGAGGGTGTTAAACTGTTTTTT
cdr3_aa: CASSSEGVKLFF

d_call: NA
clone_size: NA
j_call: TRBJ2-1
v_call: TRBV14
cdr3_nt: TGTGCCAGCACCCCCGTCCGGGTTTCGGCGGCTGAGCAGTTCTTC
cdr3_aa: CASTPVRVSAAEQFF

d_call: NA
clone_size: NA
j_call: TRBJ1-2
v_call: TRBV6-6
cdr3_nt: TGTGCCAGCGTATATAACTATGGCTACACCTTC
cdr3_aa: CASVYNYGYTF

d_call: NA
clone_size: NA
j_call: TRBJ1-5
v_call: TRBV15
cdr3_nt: TGTGCCACCAGCAGAGATAGGCAGGGGCGACAGCCCCAGCATTTT
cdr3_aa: CATSRDRQGRQPQHF

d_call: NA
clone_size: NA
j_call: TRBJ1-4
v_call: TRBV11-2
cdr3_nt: TGTGCCAGCAGTTCTTGGGCAGCAACTAATGAAAAACTGTTTTTT
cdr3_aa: CASSSWAATNEKLFF

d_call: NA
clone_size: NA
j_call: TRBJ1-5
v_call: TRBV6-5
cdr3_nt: TGTGCCAGCAGTTCCGATAGAATCGCCCAGCATTTT
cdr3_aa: CASSSDRIAQHF

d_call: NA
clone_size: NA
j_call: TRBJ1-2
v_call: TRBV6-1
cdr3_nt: TGTGCCAGCAGTGAAGAAGTGAGGCCTTTGGGAGGCGGCTACACCTTC
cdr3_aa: CASSEEVRPLGGGYTF

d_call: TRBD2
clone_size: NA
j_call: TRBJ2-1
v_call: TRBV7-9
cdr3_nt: TGTGCCAGCAGCTTAACATTTAGCGGGGGGCCCATGCAGTTCTTC
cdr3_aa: CASSLTFSGGPMQFF